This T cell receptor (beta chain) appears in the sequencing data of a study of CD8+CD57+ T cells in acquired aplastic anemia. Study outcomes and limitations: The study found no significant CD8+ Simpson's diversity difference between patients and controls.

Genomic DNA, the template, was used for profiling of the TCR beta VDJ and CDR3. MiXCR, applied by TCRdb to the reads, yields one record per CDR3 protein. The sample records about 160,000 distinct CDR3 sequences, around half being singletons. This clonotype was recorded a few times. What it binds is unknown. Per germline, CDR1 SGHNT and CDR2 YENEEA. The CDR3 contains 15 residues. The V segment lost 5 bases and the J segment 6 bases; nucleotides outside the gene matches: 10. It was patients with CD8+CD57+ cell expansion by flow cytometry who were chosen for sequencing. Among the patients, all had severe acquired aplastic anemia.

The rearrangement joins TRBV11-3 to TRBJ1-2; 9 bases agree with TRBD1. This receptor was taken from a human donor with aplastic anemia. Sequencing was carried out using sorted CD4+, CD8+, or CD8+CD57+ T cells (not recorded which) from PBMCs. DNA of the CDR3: TGTGCCAGCAGCGCACCGGGACAGGGCTTTAATGGCTACACCTTC. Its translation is CASSAPGQGFNGYTF.